What follows are 2 T cell receptor beta chains derived from one specimen sequenced in a study of T cell responses to AZD1222 COVID-19 vaccine. Method: immunoSEQ multiplex PCR; TCRdb's copy keeps in-frame clones and lacks some. The table records under 150,000 clones, 90% of them present only once. The material was peripheral blood, obtained on day 0 of AZD1222 vaccination. The receptors here all came from an adult in good health.

The chain recombines TRBV12-3 or TRBV12-4 with TRBJ2-3, with D unclear. Trimming left V 6 bases short and J 4 bases short, with 5 bases between. This CDR3 region has 11 residues. The CDR3 region has the DNA TGTGCCAGCAGCACGGCAGATACGCAGTATTTT. It codes for CASSTADTQYF.

The chain is built from TRBV4-3 and TRBJ2-5; 7 bases are shared with TRBD2. The CDR3 sequence is 15 residues long. After removal of 0 bases from V and 5 bases from J, the junction contained 6 bases not matched to a gene. Germline values: CDR1 LGHNA, CDR2 YSLEER. The CDR3 sequence is CASSQDAGVPETQYF. The CDR3 DNA is TGCGCCAGCAGCCAAGATGCGGGAGTCCCGGAGACCCAGTACTTC.